This record concerns one T cell receptor (beta chain) sequence. Its antigen is undetermined. These data originate in a study of radiotherapy plus CTLA-4 blockade in lung cancer. On the study more broadly: Among all patients, roughly 17% showed objective responses, while about 34% had disease control.

General study points: An expansion of tumor-derived TCR clones occurred in blood after radiotherapy plus ipilimumab. Increased serum interferon-beta after radiation also reportedly predicted response strongly.

TCRdb's table, derived via immunoSEQ multiplex PCR, lists solely in-frame clones and lacks some. The table has 70,000 to 90,000 clones, roughly three quarters seen once; the top ten hold roughly 7%. This receptor was taken from a human donor with non-small cell lung cancer who had a complete response to radiotherapy plus ipilimumab. The sequences come from peripheral blood, collected from a patient treated with radiotherapy plus ipilimumab.

CDR3 sequence: CASSEARIRGRTNEKLFF. Here the CDR3 DNA reads TGTGCCAGCAGTGAAGCGCGTATTAGGGGGAGAACTAATGAAAAACTGTTTTTT. This sequence joins TRBV6-1 and TRBJ1-4; the D gene is possibly TRBD1 (6 bases). Trimming stripped 0 bases from V and 1 base from J, with 15 bases between. The CDR3 is made up of 18 amino acids. Germline CDR1 reads MNHNS; CDR2 reads SASEGT.